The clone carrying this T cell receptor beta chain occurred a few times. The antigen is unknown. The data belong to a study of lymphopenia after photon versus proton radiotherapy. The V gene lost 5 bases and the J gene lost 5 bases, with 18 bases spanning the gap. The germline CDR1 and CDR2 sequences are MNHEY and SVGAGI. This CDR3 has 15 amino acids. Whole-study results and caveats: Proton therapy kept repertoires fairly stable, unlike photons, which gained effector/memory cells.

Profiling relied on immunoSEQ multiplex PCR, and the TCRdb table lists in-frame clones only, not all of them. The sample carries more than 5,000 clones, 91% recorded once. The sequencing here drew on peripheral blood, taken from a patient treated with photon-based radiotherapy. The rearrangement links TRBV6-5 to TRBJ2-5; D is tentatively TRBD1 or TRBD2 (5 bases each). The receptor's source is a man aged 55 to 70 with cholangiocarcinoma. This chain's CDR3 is CASSPDPGPRETQYF. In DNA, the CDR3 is TGTGCCAGCAGTCCCGACCCGGGGCCCCGGGAGACCCAGTACTTC.